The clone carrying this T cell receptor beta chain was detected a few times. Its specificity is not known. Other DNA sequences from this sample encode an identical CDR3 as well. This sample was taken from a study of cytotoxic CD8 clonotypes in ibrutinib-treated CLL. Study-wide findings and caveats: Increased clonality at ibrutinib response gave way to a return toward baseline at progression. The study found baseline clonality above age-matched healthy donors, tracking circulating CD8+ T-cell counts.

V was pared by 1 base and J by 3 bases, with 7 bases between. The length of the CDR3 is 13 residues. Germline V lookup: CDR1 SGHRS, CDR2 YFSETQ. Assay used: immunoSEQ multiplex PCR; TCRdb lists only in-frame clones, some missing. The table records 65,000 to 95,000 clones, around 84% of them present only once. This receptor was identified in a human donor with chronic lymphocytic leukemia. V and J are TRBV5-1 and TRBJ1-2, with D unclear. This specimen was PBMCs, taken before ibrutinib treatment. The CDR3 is CASSLSQYYGYTF. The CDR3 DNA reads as TGCGCCAGCAGCTTGTCACAGTACTATGGCTACACCTTC.